These 9 T cell receptor beta chains came from one sample sequenced in a study of liver allograft versus peripheral blood T cells. Study details: Comparative analysis was performed on T cell receptor repertoires from transplanted livers and from recipients' peripheral blood.

TCRdb reanalysed the reads using MiXCR and keeps one entry per CDR3 protein. This sample has some 10,000 distinct CDR3 sequences, with about 18% found just once. The receptors originated from a human patient who had a liver transplant. Some T cells may be transferred from the graft donor.

This clonotype showed up many times. V and J are TRBV16 and TRBJ2-1; 9 bases align to TRBD2. Germline CDR1 reads KGHSY; CDR2 reads FQNENV. J lost 0 bases, V lost 3 bases, and 0 bases had no gene match. This CDR3 has 15 residues. This chain's CDR3 is CASSHSGSSYNEQFF. The CDR3 nucleotides read TGTGCCAGCAGCCATAGCGGGAGCTCCTACAATGAGCAGTTCTTC.

In this sample, this clonotype is medium-sized (0.01 to 0.1%). CDR3 sequence reads: CSVLGADGYTF. The DNA for the CDR3 is TGCAGCGTATTGGGCGCGGATGGCTACACCTTC. The rearrangement uses TRBV29-1 and TRBJ1-2; D unresolved. Trimming stripped 6 bases from V and 6 bases from J, with 11 bases between. The germline CDR1 and CDR2 sequences are SQVTM and ANQGSEA. The length of the CDR3 is 11 residues.

This clonotype was detected many times. CDR3 protein: CASSSGGAGNTIYF. In nucleotides, the CDR3 is TGTGCCAGCAGCTCGGGGGGGGCTGGAAACACCATATATTTT. The rearrangement links TRBV5-4 to TRBJ1-3; possibly TRBD1 for D (5 bases). The V gene's germline CDR1 is SGHNT and CDR2 YYREEE (reference sequence). There are 14 residues in the CDR3. V lost 3 bases to trimming and J lost 2 bases, with 9 bases between them.

By sample share, this clonotype is medium-sized. The chain links TRBV29-1 to TRBJ2-5; tentatively, D is TRBD1 or TRBD2 (6 bases each). CDR1 SQVTM and CDR2 ANQGSEA come from the germline V gene. This CDR3 is 13 amino acids long. The germline V and J ends were trimmed by 2 bases and 4 bases, with 11 bases remaining between them. The CDR3 is CSVESGAVETQYF. CDR3 DNA: TGCAGCGTTGAATCGGGGGCGGTAGAGACCCAGTACTTC.

This clonotype was counted between two and nine times. The chain employs TRBV20-1 and TRBJ2-7, with 7 bases matching TRBD2. The germline V gene has CDR1 DFQATT and CDR2 SNEGSKA (reference sequence). V dropped 4 bases and J dropped 2; count of bases not matched to a gene: 11. The CDR3 has 15 amino acids. The CDR3 DNA reads TGCAGTGCTACGAGTGGCGGGGGTACCCCCTACGAGCAGTACTTC. As protein: CSATSGGGTPYEQYF.

The chain joins TRBV20-1 to TRBJ1-2, with a possible D match to TRBD1 (5 bases). The CDR3 is 13 amino acids. The V end lost 0 bases, the J end lost 4 bases, and 9 bases lay between the germline ends. Germline CDR1 DFQATT, CDR2 SNEGSKA (reference sequence). This CDR3 reads CSARDRGIYGYTF. The DNA for the CDR3 is TGCAGTGCTAGAGATCGGGGGATCTATGGCTACACCTTC.

The chain combines TRBV5-4 with TRBJ2-7; 10 positions match TRBD1. In germline, CDR1 is SGHNT, CDR2 YYREEE (reference sequence). V shed 4 bases, J shed 4 bases, and the junction held 8 bases outside the gene matches. This CDR3 has 15 amino acids. CDR3 nucleotide sequence: TGTGCCAGCAGCAAAGCTGGGACAGGGGCGTACGAGCAGTACTTC. Its protein is CASSKAGTGAYEQYF.

The table lists this clonotype with a few counts. The chain joins TRBV18 to TRBJ1-5; possibly TRBD1 for D (5 bases). With 4 bases removed from V and 2 bases from J, the gap between germline ends came to 24 bases. CDR1 is KGHSH and CDR2 is LQKENI in the germline V gene. CDR3 length: 19 residues. The CDR3 DNA follows: TGTGCCAGCTCACGATCCGGGACCTCGGGGACCGGCGGCAATCAGCCCCAGCATTTT. Its translation: CASSRSGTSGTGGNQPQHF.

This clonotype is categorized as medium-sized. The chain carries TRBV7-9 and TRBJ2-3; 7 bases match TRBD2. This CDR3 comprises 17 residues. The ends lost 4 bases at V and 2 bases at J; junction bases unmatched: 12. CDR1 and CDR2 from the germline V gene are SEHNR and FQNEAQ (reference sequence). The CDR3, as DNA: TGTGCCAGCAGCTCGACCGGGACTACCGGTCTCACAGATACGCAGTATTTT. Translating it yields CASSSTGTTGLTDTQYF.